This T cell receptor beta chain derives from a study of T-cell memory formation after mild COVID-19. TCRdb redid the calling of the 5' RACE reads with MiXCR, one entry per CDR3 protein. Among about 140,000 distinct CDR3 sequences listed, 11% to 15% were seen once. The study's findings and limits: Contracting CD4+ clones lay largely in CM and EM, with CD8+ ones residing in EMRA. Confirmation of SARS-CoV-2 specificity was lacking for second-wave clones peaking day 37. Whereas later expanders leaned CD4+, clones contracting day 15 to 85 showed a balanced CD4/CD8 makeup.

In its sample, this clonotype was seen a few times. Its antigen is unknown. The receptor's source is an adult woman who had mild COVID-19 (a few samples of this study predate the infection). Cell type and time point are not known. The sample comprised PBMCs or a T cell subset sorted from them (not recorded which).

The CDR3 DNA reads as TGTGCCAGCAGTTTTAGCGGGGGTGGTCATCTCGAGCAGTACTTC. It is translated as CASSFSGGGHLEQYF. The chain couples TRBV7-2 to TRBJ2-7, with 9 positions matching TRBD2. V was clipped by 6 bases and J by 6 bases; unmatched bases: 12. The CDR3 runs to 15 residues. Per germline, CDR1 SGHTA and CDR2 FQGNSA.